This paragraph covers one TCR beta chain sequence. Enrolled during active infection, Seattle patients were then followed longitudinally. The CDR3 contains 13 residues. V was pared by 8 bases and J by 6 bases, with 14 bases between. The germline V gene has CDR1 MNHEY and CDR2 SMNVEV (reference sequence). This entry belongs to a study of blood T cell repertoires in COVID-19. In the study overall: The United States, Italy and Spain were the sources of the acute and convalescent COVID-19 samples. The analysed material was cDNA or gDNA that came from T cells, B-cell-depleted T cells, or PBMCs.

Authors' processing steps: Estimates of nucleated cell counts were drawn from the amplification of reference gene primers. Clones were sequenced by immunoSEQ multiplex PCR, and TCRdb holds only the in-frame ones, with some missing. That table supplies the V and J calls and clone size; D and trimming were determined from the DNA. There are fewer than 350,000 clones in the sample; 86% occur only once, and more than 10% lies in the top ten. The sequence derives from a woman aged 25 to 45 with COVID-19, enrolled during active disease. The sample comprised peripheral blood. This chain links TRBV27 with TRBJ1-5; D not certain. The CDR3: CASGQGLSQPQHF. Written as DNA, the CDR3 is TGTGCCAGCGGCCAAGGACTATCTCAGCCCCAGCATTTT.